The clone carrying this TCR beta chain came up a few times. No antigen is known for it. Investigators reverse transcribed all isolated RNA, so they sequenced expressed TCRB transcripts. Naive, central memory and regulatory T cell samples averaged about 3.5 million reads. Profiled with immunoSEQ multiplex PCR; TCRdb holds only in-frame clones, not every one. The sample consists of around 240,000 clones, under 70% of them appearing once. The germline V gene encodes CDR1 GTSNPN and CDR2 SVGIG (reference sequence). The CDR3 runs 14 residues. V lost 2 bases to trimming and J lost 4 bases, with 13 bases between them. This entry is derived from a study of beta chain features in type 1 diabetes. General study findings and limits: Shortening of TCRB CDR3s, moderate but significant, appeared in all four CD4+ subsets of Type 1 diabetes patients.

Naive, central memory, regulatory and stem cell-like memory cells within the CD4+ compartment were sorted using CD45RO/CCR7/CD25/CD127/CD95/CD27. The receptor was derived from a man under 40 in good health. The gene calls are TRBV30 and TRBJ2-3; perhaps TRBD2 as D (7 bases). What was sequenced was naive CD4+ T cells from blood. CDR3 sequence: CAWSKGEGPDTQYF. The CDR3 nucleotides read TGTGCCTGGAGTAAGGGGGAGGGCCCAGATACGCAGTATTTT.